One sample yielded the 6 T cell receptor beta chains listed below, sequenced in a study of T cell clonality in common variable immunodeficiency. Libraries were prepared by immunoSEQ multiplex PCR; TCRdb keeps only in-frame clonotypes and omits some of them. The sample is made up of 50,000 to 55,000 clones, none counted only once. What was sequenced was peripheral blood mononuclear cells. These receptor sequences come from a person aged 18 to 70 in good health.

In this sample, this clone turned up many times. An end of the junction differs from the germline gene, which may be a read error. The sequenced fragment ends 3 residues before the CDR3 boundary, so the rest is inferred from the germline J gene. The chain recombines TRBV7-7 with TRBJ2-7; 7 bases fit TRBD1. This CDR3 is 15 amino acids long. Germline CDR1 SSHAT, CDR2 FNYEAQ (reference sequence). CDR3 DNA (partial): TGTGCTAGCAGCTTTTTTCAGGGGGACGCCTACGAG. This gives the protein CASSFFQGDAYE. The entire CDR3 protein reads CASSFFQGDAYEQYF.

This clone was recorded many times. The read stops 3 residues short of the end of the CDR3; the missing end is completed from the germline J gene. The chain joins TRBV30 to TRBJ1-6, with 8 bases lining up with TRBD1. This CDR3 has 15 residues. Germline lookup yields CDR1 GTSNPN and CDR2 SVGIG (reference sequence). J lost 3 bases, V lost 5 bases, and 6 bases had no gene match. The CDR3 loop is CAWQGAGGYNSPLHF. CDR3 DNA, as far as it was read: TGTGCCTGGCAGGGGGCCGGGGGCTATAATTCACCC.

This clone was seen a handful of times. The read falls 3 residues short of the CDR3 end, and the missing part is taken from the germline J gene. The chain uses TRBV6-8 and TRBJ1-2; perhaps TRBD1 as D (5 bases). The germline V gene has CDR1 MNHGY and CDR2 SAAAGT. This CDR3 region has 15 residues. The CDR3 sequence is CASNPSGRGTDTYTF. Incomplete CDR3 DNA: TGTGCCAGCAACCCTAGCGGGAGGGGCACAGATACC.

There are many counts of this clone. Read data end 3 residues before the CDR3 end; the end is taken from the germline J gene. V usage is TRBV20-1 and J usage is TRBJ2-3; D gene ambiguous. V lost 3 bases and J 4 bases, leaving 8 bases between the germline ends. The CDR3 sequence is 12 residues long. Germline CDR1 DFQATT, CDR2 SNEGSKA (reference sequence). The CDR3 region is CSARSRPDTQYF. The sequenced part of the CDR3 DNA is TGCAGTGCTAGGTCGAGGCCAGATACG.

Note on this clone: The read comes to an end 3 residues before the CDR3 does, leaving the germline J gene to fill in the end. This chain uses TRBV25-1 with TRBJ2-7; weak D call: TRBD1 (5 bases). In germline, CDR1 is MGHDK, CDR2 SYGVNS. V was clipped by 6 bases and J by 2 bases, with 11 bases between them. The CDR3 runs to 13 residues. The sequenced part of the CDR3 DNA is TGTGCCAGCAGAGGACAACCGGCCTACGAG. It is translated as CASRGQPAYE. The CDR3 in its entirety is CASRGQPAYEQYF.

This clone was found many times. The CDR3 protein is CASSPVQGTMGGYTF. Partial CDR3 DNA: TGTGCCAGCTCACCGGTACAGGGAACCATGGGGGGC. The V call is TRBV18, the J call TRBJ1-2, with a possible D match to TRBD1 (6 bases). The DNA ends 3 residues before the CDR3 does, and the rest of the CDR3 is filled in from the germline J gene. The CDR3 loop spans 15 amino acids. In germline, CDR1 is KGHSH, CDR2 LQKENI.